The 23 T cell receptor beta chains below were found in one sample sequenced in a study of blood T cell repertoires in COVID-19. Sequencing was performed with immunoSEQ multiplex PCR; in TCRdb, only in-frame clones are kept and a portion is missing. In the table there are roughly 300,000 clones, more than 70% of which are singletons. The specimen sequenced was peripheral blood. The source is a woman aged 45-59 years with acute or convalescent COVID-19.

The chain couples TRBV5-1 to TRBJ2-5; possibly TRBD2 for D (5 bases). Trimming shortened V by 3 bases and J by 5 bases, and 17 bases separated the two germline ends. Per germline, CDR1 SGHRS and CDR2 YFSETQ. This CDR3 has 15 amino acids. The CDR3 coding sequence is TGCGCCAGCAGCTCCGGGCCGGGGTCGGGGGAGACCCAGTACTTC. It specifies CASSSGPGSGETQYF.

The gene calls are TRBV7-2 and TRBJ1-1; possibly TRBD1 for D (6 bases). V lost 5 bases to trimming and J lost 11 bases, with 15 bases between them. The germline CDR1 and CDR2 sequences are SGHTA and FQGNSA. The CDR3 has 12 amino acids. CDR3 DNA sequence: TGTGCCAGCAGCATCGACAGGCTCGACGCTTTCTTT. This translates into CASSIDRLDAFF.

The chain couples TRBV29-1 to TRBJ1-3, with D perhaps TRBD1 (6 bases). CDR1 and CDR2 from the germline V gene are SQVTM and ANQGSEA. The CDR3 loop spans 13 amino acids. Deletions cut 6 bases from V and 0 bases from J, with 9 bases between. The CDR3 here is CSVAGASGNTIYF. For the CDR3, the DNA is TGCAGCGTCGCAGGGGCCTCTGGAAACACCATATATTTT.

This clone was observed many times. The V call is TRBV5-6, the J call TRBJ1-2; 12 nucleotides line up with TRBD1. Trimming cost V 0 bases and J 7 bases; bases outside gene matches: 4. This CDR3 has 15 amino acids. In germline, CDR1 is SGHDT, CDR2 YYEEEE. CDR3 protein: CASSLVGQGAPGYTF. DNA for the CDR3: TGTGCCAGCAGCTTGGTGGGACAGGGGGCGCCTGGCTACACCTTC.

The chain joins TRBV6-5 to TRBJ2-5; weak D call: TRBD1 (6 bases). The CDR3 runs to 15 residues. V lost 8 bases to trimming and J lost 3 bases, with 19 bases between them. In germline, CDR1 is MNHEY, CDR2 SVGAGI. The CDR3 sequence is CASWPSGANEETQYF. In DNA, the CDR3 is TGTGCCAGCTGGCCATCAGGGGCTAACGAAGAGACCCAGTACTTC.

The chain has TRBV19 and TRBJ2-6; D remains unclear. CDR1 is LNHDA and CDR2 is SQIVND in the germline V gene (reference sequence). This CDR3 contains 16 residues. Trimming stripped 1 base from V and 3 bases from J, with 10 bases between. This CDR3 reads CASSIVPESGANVLTF. As DNA, the CDR3 is TGTGCCAGTAGTATAGTTCCAGAAAGTGGGGCCAACGTCCTGACTTTC.

The gene calls are TRBV7-8 and TRBJ2-3; TRBD2 matches 14 bases. The germline V gene has CDR1 SGHVS and CDR2 FQNEAQ. The CDR3 consists of 17 residues. The trim removed 5 bases at V and 4 bases at J, leaving 8 bases unmatched. CDR3 DNA sequence: TGTGCCAGCAGCCTCCGGACTAGCGGGAGGAAATCAGATACGCAGTATTTT. This codes for CASSLRTSGRKSDTQYF.

This clone came up a few times. This chain links TRBV7-9 with TRBJ2-5; 7 bases align to TRBD2. The germline V gene has CDR1 SEHNR and CDR2 FQNEAQ (reference sequence). V lost 4 bases and J lost 1; bases outside the gene matches: 6. The CDR3 sequence is 15 residues long. CDR3 bases: TGTGCCAGCAGCTCGGGAGGTCACTTCCAAGAGACCCAGTACTTC. Its translation: CASSSGGHFQETQYF.

In its sample, this clone was seen once. The CDR3 loop reads CAWSARRDRGYF. CDR3 nucleotide sequence: TGTGCCTGGAGTGCCCGCCGGGACAGGGGGTACTTC. The gene calls are TRBV30 and TRBJ2-5; TRBD1 agrees at 10 bases. Germline CDR1 GTSNPN, CDR2 SVGIG (reference sequence). The CDR3 has 12 residues. V shed 1 base and J 13 bases; nucleotides not matched to a gene: 6.

V is TRBV4-1 and J is TRBJ2-7, with 8 nucleotides matching TRBD1. V was clipped by 0 bases and J by 4 bases; unmatched bases: 11. The CDR3 is made up of 17 amino acids. The germline V gene has CDR1 MGHRA and CDR2 YSYEKL. The CDR3 is CASSQEWDGHRGYEQYV. The CDR3 DNA reads TGCGCCAGCAGCCAAGAATGGGATGGGCACAGGGGGTACGAGCAGTACGTC.

V is TRBV2 and J is TRBJ1-1, with TRBD1 matching 9 bases. Germline values: CDR1 SNHLY, CDR2 FYNNEI. CDR3 size: 13 residues. V was pared by 4 bases and J by 5 bases, with 2 bases of the junction left unmatched. This chain's CDR3 is CASSGQGVTEAFF. In nucleotides, the CDR3 is TGTGCCAGCAGTGGACAGGGGGTGACTGAAGCTTTCTTT.

The chain has TRBV7-2 and TRBJ1-1; 7 bases map to TRBD1. V shed 5 bases and J 10 bases; nucleotides not matched to a gene: 4. The CDR3 covers 11 residues. Germline-derived CDR1 and CDR2 are SGHTA and FQGNSA. The CDR3, as DNA: TGTGCCAGCAGCCCTCGGACAGGAGCTTTCTTT. Amino acid sequence: CASSPRTGAFF.

The V gene is TRBV6-6, the J gene TRBJ1-5, with TRBD1 matching 9 bases. Germline CDR1 and CDR2: MNHNY and SVGAGI (reference sequence). The CDR3 spans 14 residues. Germline trimming cut 5 bases from V and 6 bases from J; bases unmatched to any gene: 5. The CDR3 DNA reads as TGTGCCAGCAGTCACGGACAGGGGAGTCAGCCCCAGCATTTT. This gives the protein CASSHGQGSQPQHF.

This clone appeared a single time. The V call is TRBV6-6, the J call TRBJ2-6; 9 bases are shared with TRBD1. Germline V gene lookup returns CDR1 MNHNY and CDR2 SVGAGI (reference sequence). V was clipped by 7 bases and J by 0 bases; unmatched bases: 4. The CDR3 totals 16 residues. The DNA for the CDR3 is TGTGCCAGCACCGGACAGGGGCCCTCTGGGGCCAACGTCCTGACTTTC. This sequence encodes CASTGQGPSGANVLTF.

This clone was recorded at least ten times. The V and J genes are TRBV4-1 and TRBJ2-2; 7 nucleotides align to TRBD2. From germline, CDR1 is MGHRA and CDR2 YSYEKL. Trimming cost V 0 bases and J 2 bases; bases outside gene matches: 12. The CDR3 spans 19 residues. This chain's CDR3 is CASSQDTAGVFSNTGELFF. The CDR3 nucleotides are TGCGCCAGCAGCCAAGATACCGCGGGAGTATTTAGTAACACCGGGGAGCTGTTTTTT.

This clone was picked up one time. The rearrangement links TRBV19 to TRBJ1-1; D uncertain. Germline CDR1 reads LNHDA; CDR2 reads SQIVND (reference sequence). The length of the CDR3 is 13 residues. Deletions cut 1 base from V and 1 base from J, with 4 bases between. The CDR3 sequence: CASSIGQNTEAFF. The CDR3 nucleotides read TGTGCCAGTAGTATAGGGCAGAACACTGAAGCTTTCTTT.

The V and J genes are TRBV30 and TRBJ1-2; possibly TRBD1 for D (5 bases). Deletions cut 0 bases from V and 4 bases from J, with 15 bases between. The CDR3 is 15 residues long. The germline V gene encodes CDR1 GTSNPN and CDR2 SVGIG (reference sequence). CDR3 sequence (DNA): TGTGCCTGGAGTGTAAGCGGGACTCCCGTCTATGGCTACACCTTC. The encoded protein is CAWSVSGTPVYGYTF.

The chain has TRBV5-6 and TRBJ1-1; a weak D match, TRBD1 (6 bases). This CDR3 has 15 amino acids. V shed 5 bases and J shed 1 base, with 15 bases lying between them. Germline assignment: CDR1 SGHDT and CDR2 YYEEEE. Here the CDR3 DNA reads TGTGCCAGCAGTCCTTGGACAGTTCCGAACACTGAAGCTTTCTTT. It codes for CASSPWTVPNTEAFF. The full variable domain, completed using reference TRBV5-6 and TRBJ1-1, is DAGVTQSPTHLIKTRGQQVTLRCSPKSGHDTVSWYQQALGQGPQFIFQYYEEEERQRGNFPDRFSGHQFPNYSSELNVNALLLGDSALYLCASSPWTVPNTEAFFGQGTRLTVV.

The chain carries TRBV5-1 and TRBJ1-4; tentatively, D is TRBD1 (5 bases). The germline CDR1 and CDR2 sequences are SGHRS and YFSETQ. V lost 2 bases and J 5 bases, leaving 10 bases between the germline ends. The CDR3 covers 14 residues. The CDR3 loop is CASSFPGENEKLFF. Written as DNA, the CDR3 is TGCGCCAGCAGCTTTCCGGGGGAGAATGAAAAACTGTTTTTT.

This clone was recorded only once. This chain links TRBV5-1 with TRBJ2-3, with no clear D. The V gene lost 0 bases and the J gene lost 2 bases, with 7 bases spanning the gap. CDR1 is SGHRS and CDR2 is YFSETQ in the germline V gene. The CDR3 extends over 14 amino acids. The CDR3 loop reads CASSLVSNTDTQYF. The CDR3 DNA reads as TGCGCCAGCAGCTTGGTTAGTAACACAGATACGCAGTATTTT.

V gene TRBV5-4 combines with J gene TRBJ1-1, with D perhaps TRBD1 (6 bases). Trimming removed 3 bases from V and 3 bases from J, with 12 bases in between. Germline CDR1 SGHNT, CDR2 YYREEE (reference sequence). This CDR3 region has 14 residues. In nucleotides, the CDR3 is TGTGCCAGCAGCTCACAGGGTTTCGACACTGAAGCTTTCTTT. Amino acids: CASSSQGFDTEAFF.

The CDR3 reads CASSVNQETQYF. CDR3 coding DNA: TGTGCCAGCAGCGTAAATCAAGAGACCCAGTACTTC. The rearrangement joins TRBV7-9 to TRBJ2-5; D call uncertain. Germline CDR1 is SEHNR and CDR2 is FQNEAQ (reference sequence). V dropped 5 bases and J dropped 2 bases, with 6 bases sitting between them. The CDR3 is 12 residues long.

This clone was detected a few times. The gene calls are TRBV4-1 and TRBJ1-1; D uncertain. Germline CDR1 and CDR2: MGHRA and YSYEKL. CDR3 size: 15 residues. The V end lost 1 base, the J end lost 1 base, and 10 bases lay between the germline ends. The CDR3 region is CASSQGWAENTEAFF. CDR3 coding DNA: TGCGCCAGCAGCCAAGGGTGGGCAGAGAACACTGAAGCTTTCTTT.